This is a list of T cell receptor beta chains from one sample in a study of T cell responses to AZD1222 COVID-19 vaccine. Sequenced by immunoSEQ multiplex PCR; TCRdb stores in-frame clones only, minus some. This table holds 150,000 to 200,000 clones, 85% to 95% found once. The specimen was peripheral blood, collected on day 0 of AZD1222 vaccination. The receptors shown here come from an adult in good health. The CDR3 runs from the conserved cysteine through the conserved F or W. Each record gives: CDR3 DNA, CDR3 protein, clone size, D gene, V gene, J gene. The D gene is left open where the match is weak. Size is stated for part of the rows, as once, few or many counts, or as a class when the clone is expanded.

CDR3nt: TGTGCCAGCAGTTTAAAATTCGTGGGGTCGCAGCCCCAGCATTTT
CDR3aa: CASSLKFVGSQPQHF
abundance: NA
d_gene: NA
v_gene: TRBV28
j_gene: TRBJ1-5

CDR3nt: TGTGCCAGCAGCTTAGGAGCGGGGGCCTACGAGCAGTACTTC
CDR3aa: CASSLGAGAYEQYF
abundance: NA
d_gene: TRBD2
v_gene: TRBV7-8
j_gene: TRBJ2-7

CDR3nt: TGTGCCAGCAGCCGGCTAGGGACTAGCGGGAGGACAGATACGCAGTATTTT
CDR3aa: CASSRLGTSGRTDTQYF
abundance: NA
d_gene: TRBD2
v_gene: TRBV4-2
j_gene: TRBJ2-3

CDR3nt: TGTGCCAGCAGTTACTACCCCGGGGGGTCCGTAAGAGAGCAGTACTTC
CDR3aa: CASSYYPGGSVREQYF
abundance: NA
d_gene: TRBD2
v_gene: TRBV6-5
j_gene: TRBJ2-7

CDR3nt: TGTGCCAGCAGTGCCGCGGGGGGAGGGGGAGATACGCAGTATTTT
CDR3aa: CASSAAGGGGDTQYF
abundance: NA
d_gene: TRBD2
v_gene: TRBV2
j_gene: TRBJ2-3

CDR3nt: TGTGCCAGCAGTGTTCGGACAGGGGGAGGCTACACCTTC
CDR3aa: CASSVRTGGGYTF
abundance: NA
d_gene: TRBD1
v_gene: TRBV2
j_gene: TRBJ1-2

CDR3nt: TGTGCCAGCAGCCCACTCGGCGGGAGGGCCCTTAGCAATGAGCAGTTCTTC
CDR3aa: CASSPLGGRALSNEQFF
abundance: once
d_gene: TRBD2
v_gene: TRBV4-2
j_gene: TRBJ2-1

CDR3nt: TGTGCCAGCAGCCCCACCGGGACAGGGGCCAATGAGCAGTTCTTC
CDR3aa: CASSPTGTGANEQFF
abundance: few
d_gene: TRBD1
v_gene: TRBV7-9
j_gene: TRBJ2-1

CDR3nt: TGTGCCACCAGTGATTTGTCCCGGGATCAAGAGACCCAGTACTTC
CDR3aa: CATSDLSRDQETQYF
abundance: medium-sized
d_gene: NA
v_gene: TRBV24-1
j_gene: TRBJ2-5

CDR3nt: TGTGCCAGCAGTTTGGTACAGGGCCTCTATGGCTACACCTTC
CDR3aa: CASSLVQGLYGYTF
abundance: once
d_gene: NA
v_gene: TRBV6-5
j_gene: TRBJ1-2

CDR3nt: TGTGCCAGCAGCTTGGCCCAGGGAAGAACTGAAGCTTTCTTT
CDR3aa: CASSLAQGRTEAFF
abundance: NA
d_gene: NA
v_gene: TRBV5-4
j_gene: TRBJ1-1

CDR3nt: TGTGCCAGCAGTCTCACACCCAATCAGCCCCAGCATTTT
CDR3aa: CASSLTPNQPQHF
abundance: NA
d_gene: NA
v_gene: TRBV28
j_gene: TRBJ1-5

CDR3nt: TGCGCCAGCAGTGAGAGTCCCAGGGAACAAGAGACCCAGTACTTC
CDR3aa: CASSESPREQETQYF
abundance: once
d_gene: NA
v_gene: TRBV10-1
j_gene: TRBJ2-5

CDR3nt: TGTGCCAGCCTGGGTATCCGCTCCTACAATGAGCAGTTCTTC
CDR3aa: CASLGIRSYNEQFF
abundance: few
d_gene: NA
v_gene: TRBV11-2
j_gene: TRBJ2-1

CDR3nt: TGTGCCAGCACAGGGGGCCGGTACGAGCAGTACTTC
CDR3aa: CASTGGRYEQYF
abundance: NA
d_gene: TRBD1
v_gene: TRBV28
j_gene: TRBJ2-7

CDR3nt: TGTGCCAGCAGCGCGGGCGGGAGGGATTTACAGAATGAGCAGTTCTTC
CDR3aa: CASSAGGRDLQNEQFF
abundance: NA
d_gene: TRBD2
v_gene: TRBV9
j_gene: TRBJ2-1

CDR3nt: TGCGCCAGCAGCCGCTTTGCCGGGCCTAATGAAAAACTGTTTTTT
CDR3aa: CASSRFAGPNEKLFF
abundance: once
d_gene: NA
v_gene: TRBV5-1
j_gene: TRBJ1-4

CDR3nt: TGTGCCAGCAGTTCCCCAAGGGAGGGTCCCTACGAGCAGTACTTC
CDR3aa: CASSSPREGPYEQYF
abundance: once
d_gene: TRBD2
v_gene: TRBV28
j_gene: TRBJ2-7

CDR3nt: TGTGCCAGCAGTTCCCGCGGGACAGGTAGCAATCAGCCCCAGCATTTT
CDR3aa: CASSSRGTGSNQPQHF
abundance: NA
d_gene: TRBD1
v_gene: TRBV6-5
j_gene: TRBJ1-5

CDR3nt: TGTGCCAGTAGTATGAATCCCGGGGGGGGCAATGAGCAGTTCTTC
CDR3aa: CASSMNPGGGNEQFF
abundance: NA
d_gene: TRBD2
v_gene: TRBV19
j_gene: TRBJ2-1

CDR3nt: TGTGCCAGCAGCCCCAAGGGTCGGGACAGGGCCGTAGTGAACACTGAAGCTTTCTTT
CDR3aa: CASSPKGRDRAVVNTEAFF
abundance: NA
d_gene: TRBD1
v_gene: TRBV7-8
j_gene: TRBJ1-1

CDR3nt: TGTGCCTGGAGGGGACTAGCGGGGATGAATGAGCAGTTCTTC
CDR3aa: CAWRGLAGMNEQFF
abundance: NA
d_gene: TRBD2
v_gene: TRBV30
j_gene: TRBJ2-1

CDR3nt: TGTGCCACCAGCAGAACGCTGACAGGGGTGGGTGGCTACACCTTC
CDR3aa: CATSRTLTGVGGYTF
abundance: NA
d_gene: TRBD1
v_gene: TRBV15
j_gene: TRBJ1-2

CDR3nt: TGTGCCAGTAGTATTGGAGGGGACACTGAAGCTTTCTTT
CDR3aa: CASSIGGDTEAFF
abundance: once
d_gene: NA
v_gene: TRBV19
j_gene: TRBJ1-1

CDR3nt: TGTGCCAGCAGCCCCAGACACTCTGGCACAGATACGCAGTATTTT
CDR3aa: CASSPRHSGTDTQYF
abundance: NA
d_gene: NA
v_gene: TRBV6-4
j_gene: TRBJ2-3

CDR3nt: TGTGCCAGCAGTTTAGGGGTTGGATCTGAAGCTTTCTTT
CDR3aa: CASSLGVGSEAFF
abundance: NA
d_gene: NA
v_gene: TRBV27
j_gene: TRBJ1-1

CDR3nt: TGTGCCAGCAGCCAATTGGGACAAGGATTCCTAAACGGTGGCTACACCTTC
CDR3aa: CASSQLGQGFLNGGYTF
abundance: few
d_gene: NA
v_gene: TRBV3-1/TRBV3-2
j_gene: TRBJ1-2

CDR3nt: TGTGCCAGCAGCTCCCAAAAGGTGAGACAGGGAAGAACGACTGAGGATGGCTACACCTTC
CDR3aa: CASSSQKVRQGRTTEDGYTF
abundance: few
d_gene: TRBD1
v_gene: TRBV7-3
j_gene: TRBJ1-2

CDR3nt: TGTGCCAGCACCGACAGGGGCTCGACTAATGAAAAACTGTTTTTT
CDR3aa: CASTDRGSTNEKLFF
abundance: NA
d_gene: TRBD1
v_gene: TRBV19
j_gene: TRBJ1-4

CDR3nt: TGTGCCAGCAGCTTACAGGGCGTCCCTAGCACAGATACGCAGTATTTT
CDR3aa: CASSLQGVPSTDTQYF
abundance: NA
d_gene: NA
v_gene: TRBV7-2
j_gene: TRBJ2-3